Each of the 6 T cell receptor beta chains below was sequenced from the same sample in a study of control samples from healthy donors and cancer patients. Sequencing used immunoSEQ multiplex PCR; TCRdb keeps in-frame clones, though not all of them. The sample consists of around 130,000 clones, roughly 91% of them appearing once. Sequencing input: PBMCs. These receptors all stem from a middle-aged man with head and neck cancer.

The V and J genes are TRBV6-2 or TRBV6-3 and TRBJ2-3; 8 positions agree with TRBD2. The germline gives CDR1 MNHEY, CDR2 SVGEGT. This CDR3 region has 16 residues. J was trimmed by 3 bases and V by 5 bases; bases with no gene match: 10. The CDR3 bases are TGTGCCAGCAGTCACGGACTAGCCCGCGTAACAGATACGCAGTATTTT. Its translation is CASSHGLARVTDTQYF.

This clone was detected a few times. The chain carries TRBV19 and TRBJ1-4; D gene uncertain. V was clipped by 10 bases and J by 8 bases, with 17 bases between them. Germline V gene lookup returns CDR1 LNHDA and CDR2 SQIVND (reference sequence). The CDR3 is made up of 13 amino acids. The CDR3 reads CATKIPGVEKLFF. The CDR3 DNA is TGTGCCACCAAGATACCCGGGGTAGAAAAACTGTTTTTT.

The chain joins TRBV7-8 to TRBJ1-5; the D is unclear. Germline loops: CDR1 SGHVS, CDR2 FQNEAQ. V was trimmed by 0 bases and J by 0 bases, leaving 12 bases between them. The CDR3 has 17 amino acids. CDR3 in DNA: TGTGCCAGCAGCTTAGCTGGTCCGTGGAATAGCAATCAGCCCCAGCATTTT. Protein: CASSLAGPWNSNQPQHF.

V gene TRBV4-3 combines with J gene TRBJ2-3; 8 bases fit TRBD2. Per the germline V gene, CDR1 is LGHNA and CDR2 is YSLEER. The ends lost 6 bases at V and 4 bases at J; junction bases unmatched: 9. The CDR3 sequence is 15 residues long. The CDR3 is CASRNMGLVPDTQYF. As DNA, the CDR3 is TGCGCCAGCAGGAATATGGGACTAGTTCCAGATACGCAGTATTTT.

CDR3 DNA: TGCGCCAGCAGCCAAGATTTTCGGGGTGCTGGAAACACCATATATTTT. It is translated as CASSQDFRGAGNTIYF. The chain uses TRBV4-3 and TRBJ1-3; D gene uncertain. The ends were cut back, 0 bases at V and 2 bases at J, with 11 bases in the middle. The germline CDR1 and CDR2 sequences are LGHNA and YSLEER. The CDR3 is 16 residues long.

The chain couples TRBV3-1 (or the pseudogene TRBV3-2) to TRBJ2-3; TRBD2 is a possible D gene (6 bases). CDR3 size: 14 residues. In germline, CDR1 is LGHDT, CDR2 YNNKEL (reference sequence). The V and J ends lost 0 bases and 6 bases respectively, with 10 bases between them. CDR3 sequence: CASSQEAGRDTQYF. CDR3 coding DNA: TGTGCCAGCAGCCAAGAGGCAGGGAGGGATACGCAGTATTTT.